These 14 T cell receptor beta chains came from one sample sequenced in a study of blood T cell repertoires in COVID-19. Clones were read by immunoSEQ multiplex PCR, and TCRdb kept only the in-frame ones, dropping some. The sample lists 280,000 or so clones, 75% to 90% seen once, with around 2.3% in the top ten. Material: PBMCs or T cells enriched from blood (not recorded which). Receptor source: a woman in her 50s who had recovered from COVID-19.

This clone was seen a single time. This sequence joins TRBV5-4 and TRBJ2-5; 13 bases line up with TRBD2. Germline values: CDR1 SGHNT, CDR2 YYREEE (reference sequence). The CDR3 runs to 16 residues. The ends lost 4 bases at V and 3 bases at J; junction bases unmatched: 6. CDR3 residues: CASSKGTSGGEETQYF. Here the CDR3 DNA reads TGTGCCAGCAGCAAGGGAACTAGCGGGGGGGAAGAGACCCAGTACTTC.

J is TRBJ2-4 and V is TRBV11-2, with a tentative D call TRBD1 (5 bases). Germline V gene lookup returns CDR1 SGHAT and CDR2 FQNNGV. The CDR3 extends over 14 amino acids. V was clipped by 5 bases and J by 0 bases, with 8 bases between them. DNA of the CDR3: TGTGCCAGCAGCGCGACAGCAGCCAAAAACATTCAGTACTTC. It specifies CASSATAAKNIQYF.

CDR3 sequence reads: CASRARGGYTF. Written as DNA, the CDR3 is TGTGCCAGCCGGGCCCGAGGGGGCTACACCTTC. The gene calls are TRBV6-5 and TRBJ1-2, with D uncertain. The CDR3 has 11 amino acids. The V end was cut by 8 bases, the J end by 8 bases, with 12 bases between. The germline CDR1 and CDR2 sequences are MNHEY and SVGAGI.

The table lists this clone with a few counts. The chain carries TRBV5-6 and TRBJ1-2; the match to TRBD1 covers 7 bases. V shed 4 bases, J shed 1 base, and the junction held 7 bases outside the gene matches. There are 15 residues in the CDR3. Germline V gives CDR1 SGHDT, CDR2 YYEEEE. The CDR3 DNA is TGTGCCAGCAGCCGTCCCGGGACAGATAACTATGGCTACACCTTC. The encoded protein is CASSRPGTDNYGYTF. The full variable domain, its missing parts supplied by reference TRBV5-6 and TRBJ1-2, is DAGVTQSPTHLIKTRGQQVTLRCSPKSGHDTVSWYQQALGQGPQFIFQYYEEEERQRGNFPDRFSGHQFPNYSSELNVNALLLGDSALYLCASSRPGTDNYGYTFGSGTRLTVV.

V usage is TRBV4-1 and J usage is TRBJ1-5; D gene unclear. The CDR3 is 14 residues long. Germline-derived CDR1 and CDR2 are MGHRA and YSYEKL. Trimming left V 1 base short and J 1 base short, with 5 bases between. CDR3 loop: CASSQVASNQPQHF. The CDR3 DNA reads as TGCGCCAGCAGCCAAGTGGCCAGCAATCAGCCCCAGCATTTT.

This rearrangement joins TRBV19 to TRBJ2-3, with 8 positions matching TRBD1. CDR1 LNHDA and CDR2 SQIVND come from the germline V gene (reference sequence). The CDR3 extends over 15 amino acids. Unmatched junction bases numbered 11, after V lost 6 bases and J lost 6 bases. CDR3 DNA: TGTGCCAGTAGAACCGGACAGGGAGGACCTGATACGCAGTATTTT. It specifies CASRTGQGGPDTQYF.

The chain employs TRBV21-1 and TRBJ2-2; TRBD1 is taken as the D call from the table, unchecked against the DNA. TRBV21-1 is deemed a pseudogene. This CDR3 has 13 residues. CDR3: CASTTQGTGELFF. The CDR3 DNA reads TGTGCCAGCACCACACAGGGTACCGGGGAGCTGTTTTTT.

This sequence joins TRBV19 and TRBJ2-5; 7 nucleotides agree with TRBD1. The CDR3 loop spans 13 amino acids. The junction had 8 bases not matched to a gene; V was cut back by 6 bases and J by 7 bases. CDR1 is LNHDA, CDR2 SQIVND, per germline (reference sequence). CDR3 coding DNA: TGTGCCAGTAGCCTCGGGACAGAGGGGACCCAGTACTTC. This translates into CASSLGTEGTQYF.

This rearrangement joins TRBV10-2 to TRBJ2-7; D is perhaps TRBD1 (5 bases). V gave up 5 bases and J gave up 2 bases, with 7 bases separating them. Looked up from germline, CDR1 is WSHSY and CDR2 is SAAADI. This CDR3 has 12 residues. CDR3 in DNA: TGCGCCAGCAGTAAGGGGACCTACGAGCAGTACTTC. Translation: CASSKGTYEQYF.

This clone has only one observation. The CDR3 bases are TGTGCCAGCAGCCAAGCACCTACCTCAGGGTCTGTGAACACTGAAGCTTTCTTT. Protein: CASSQAPTSGSVNTEAFF. The V call is TRBV3-1 (or the pseudogene TRBV3-2), the J call TRBJ1-1, with D maybe TRBD1 (5 bases). V gave up 1 base and J gave up 0 bases, with 18 bases separating them. Germline V lookup: CDR1 LGHDT, CDR2 YNNKEL (reference sequence). The length of the CDR3 is 18 residues.

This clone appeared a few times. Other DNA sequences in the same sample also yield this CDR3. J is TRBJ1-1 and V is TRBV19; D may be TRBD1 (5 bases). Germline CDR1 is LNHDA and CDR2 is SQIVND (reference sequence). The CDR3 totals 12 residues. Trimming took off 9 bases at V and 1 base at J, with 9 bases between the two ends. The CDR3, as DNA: TGTGCCAGCGATACAGGGAACACTGAAGCTTTCTTT. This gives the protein CASDTGNTEAFF.

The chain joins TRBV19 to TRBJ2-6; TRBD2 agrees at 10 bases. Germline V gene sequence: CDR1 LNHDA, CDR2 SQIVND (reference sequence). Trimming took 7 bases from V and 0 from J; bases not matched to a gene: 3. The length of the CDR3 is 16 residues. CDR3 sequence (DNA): TGTGCCAGTAAGCTAGCGGGGGTCTCTGGGGCCAACGTCCTGACTTTC. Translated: CASKLAGVSGANVLTF.

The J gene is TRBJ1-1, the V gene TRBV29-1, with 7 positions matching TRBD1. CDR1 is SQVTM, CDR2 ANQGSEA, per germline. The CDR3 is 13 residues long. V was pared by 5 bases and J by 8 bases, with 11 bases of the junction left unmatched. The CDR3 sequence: CSVNDRDFREAFF. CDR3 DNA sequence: TGCAGCGTTAATGACAGGGATTTTCGAGAAGCTTTCTTT.

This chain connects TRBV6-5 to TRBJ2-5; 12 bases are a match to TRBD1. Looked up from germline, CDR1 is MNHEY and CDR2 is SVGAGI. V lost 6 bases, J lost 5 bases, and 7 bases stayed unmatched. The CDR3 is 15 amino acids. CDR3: CASRGTGGAGETQYF. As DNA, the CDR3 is TGTGCCAGCAGAGGGACAGGGGGCGCCGGGGAGACCCAGTACTTC.